These 30 T cell receptor beta chains were sequenced from one sample in a study of beta chain features in type 1 diabetes. Study-level results: Within each of all four CD4+ subsets, Type 1 diabetes patients had TCRB CDR3s that were moderately but significantly shorter.

Expressed TCRB transcripts got sequenced, as all isolated RNA was reverse transcribed. Here immunoSEQ multiplex PCR was the method, and the copy in TCRdb shows in-frame clones only, minus some. Here the sample spans some 250,000 clones, 11% being singletons. No antigen has been identified for these receptors. The sample comprised naive CD4+ T cells from blood. These receptors originate from a man aged 25-45 years with type 1 diabetes.

This clone turned up a few times. The V gene is TRBV5-6, the J gene TRBJ2-1, with TRBD1 matching 7 bases. Germline V CDR1 and CDR2: SGHDT, YYEEEE. V lost 4 bases to trimming and J lost 5 bases; unmatched junction nucleotides: 6. This CDR3 comprises 14 residues. This CDR3 is CASSPRGFDNEQFF. CDR3 coding DNA: TGTGCCAGCAGCCCCAGGGGGTTCGACAATGAGCAGTTCTTC.

The rearrangement joins TRBV5-4 to TRBJ2-1; 11 bases line up with TRBD2. There are 16 residues in the CDR3. CDR1 and CDR2 (germline): SGHNT, YYREEE (reference sequence). V shed 4 bases, J shed 4 bases, and the junction held 7 bases outside the gene matches. CDR3 sequence: CASSPHLAGGYNEQFF. The CDR3 DNA reads TGTGCCAGCAGCCCCCACCTAGCGGGGGGTTACAATGAGCAGTTCTTC.

The chain recombines TRBV5-1 with TRBJ2-1; TRBD1 matches 8 bases. Germline assignment: CDR1 SGHRS and CDR2 YFSETQ. The CDR3 is 14 amino acids. The ends lost 4 bases at V and 6 bases at J; junction bases unmatched: 6. For the CDR3, the DNA is TGCGCCAGCAGCCCCCGGACAGGGTCCAATGAGCAGTTCTTC. Its translation is CASSPRTGSNEQFF.

This clone was counted between two and nine times. V gene TRBV7-2 combines with J gene TRBJ2-5; 7 positions agree with TRBD1. CDR1 SGHTA and CDR2 FQGNSA come from the germline V gene. V lost 5 bases, J lost 11 bases, and 8 bases stayed unmatched. This CDR3 is 12 amino acids long. CDR3 loop: CASSHKTGRQYF. CDR3 nucleotide sequence: TGTGCCAGCAGCCATAAGACAGGGCGGCAGTACTTC.

A few counts support this clone. The V and J genes are TRBV11-3 and TRBJ2-1, with no clear D. Trimming shortened V by 5 bases and J by 8 bases, and 7 bases separated the two germline ends. The CDR3 extends over 11 amino acids. Germline V gene lookup returns CDR1 SGHNT and CDR2 YENEEA. CDR3 DNA: TGTGCCAGCAGCGCCGGGTATGAGCAGTTCTTC. It is translated as CASSAGYEQFF.

The chain recombines TRBV18 with TRBJ2-6; D may be TRBD2 (5 bases). This CDR3 spans 15 amino acids. Germline CDR1 is KGHSH and CDR2 is LQKENI. V was clipped by 3 bases and J by 2 bases, with 8 bases between them. The CDR3 DNA is TGTGCCAGCTCACCCGACGGGGCTGGGGCCAACGTCCTGACTTTC. This translates into CASSPDGAGANVLTF.

The chain couples TRBV5-1 to TRBJ2-5; perhaps TRBD1 as D (5 bases). Germline V gene sequence: CDR1 SGHRS, CDR2 YFSETQ. V gave up 0 bases and J gave up 5 bases, with 8 bases separating them. The CDR3 is made up of 13 amino acids. This chain's CDR3 is CASSLAKGETQYF. The CDR3 region has the DNA TGCGCCAGCAGCTTGGCAAAGGGGGAGACCCAGTACTTC.

This clone was detected a few times. The chain has TRBV19 and TRBJ2-7; tentatively, D is TRBD1 (6 bases). The V end lost 6 bases, the J end lost 0 bases, and 12 bases lay between the germline ends. Germline V gene lookup returns CDR1 LNHDA and CDR2 SQIVND (reference sequence). The CDR3 extends over 14 amino acids. The CDR3 nucleotides are TGTGCCAGTAGGCCAACAGGGAGCTCCTACGAGCAGTACTTC. Translating gives CASRPTGSSYEQYF.

This clone was counted only a few times. Distinct nucleotide sequences in the sample also encode this CDR3. J is TRBJ1-6 and V is TRBV5-1; possibly TRBD1 for D (6 bases). V was pared by 0 bases and J by 8 bases, with 6 bases between. CDR3 length: 13 residues. Germline-derived CDR1 and CDR2 are SGHRS and YFSETQ. CDR3 amino acids: CASSLGTDSPLHF. In DNA form, the CDR3 reads TGCGCCAGCAGCTTGGGGACAGATTCACCCCTCCACTTT. The full variable domain, in which reference TRBV5-1 and TRBJ1-6 provide the parts outside the CDR3, is KAGVTQTPRYLIKTRGQQVTLSCSPISGHRSVSWYQQTPGQGLQFLFEYFSETQRNKGNFPGRFSGRQFSNSRSEMNVSTLELGDSALYLCASSLGTDSPLHFGNGTRLTVT.

A few counts support this clone. This sequence joins TRBV29-1 and TRBJ2-3; 12 positions match TRBD2. Germline trimming cut 3 bases from V and 5 bases from J; bases unmatched to any gene: 6. The CDR3 extends over 15 amino acids. Germline-derived CDR1 and CDR2 are SQVTM and ANQGSEA. CDR3 sequence (DNA): TGCAGCGTTGATAGGGCTAGCGGGGGGGGAGATACGCAGTATTTT. Translated: CSVDRASGGGDTQYF.

This CDR3 is CASSERRVSSYNEQFF. The CDR3 DNA sequence: TGTGCCAGCTCCGAACGGAGGGTGAGCTCCTACAATGAGCAGTTCTTC. The rearrangement links TRBV18 to TRBJ2-1; D perhaps matches TRBD2 (6 bases). The CDR3 sequence is 16 residues long. V was cut by 6 bases and J by 0 bases, with 15 bases left in between. From germline, CDR1 is KGHSH and CDR2 LQKENI.

The gene calls are TRBV9 and TRBJ1-2; no clear D gene. CDR3 length: 13 amino acids. Germline-derived CDR1 and CDR2 are SGDLS and YYNGEE. V was pared by 2 bases and J by 1 base, with 6 bases between. CDR3 sequence reads: CASSVTVNYGYTF. In DNA form, the CDR3 reads TGTGCCAGCAGCGTCACGGTTAACTATGGCTACACCTTC.

This clone was seen a few times. The rearrangement joins TRBV6-5 to TRBJ2-1; 9 bases fit TRBD1. J gave up 14 bases and V 0 bases, and 2 bases lay outside the gene matches. There are 12 residues in the CDR3. CDR1 is MNHEY, CDR2 SVGAGI, per germline. CDR3 DNA: TGTGCCAGCAGTTACTCACAGGGGGCGGAGTTCTTC. Encoded protein: CASSYSQGAEFF.

This clone was observed a handful of times. The chain has TRBV7-2 and TRBJ1-1, with D perhaps TRBD1 (6 bases). Germline CDR1 and CDR2: SGHTA and FQGNSA. V was clipped by 5 bases and J by 5 bases, with 15 bases between them. The CDR3 length is 14 residues. The CDR3 sequence: CASSLGGRGTEAFF. In DNA, the CDR3 is TGTGCCAGCAGCCTCGGGGGGCGCGGGACTGAAGCTTTCTTT.

The sample holds a few counts of this clone. The chain uses TRBV27 and TRBJ2-2, with 9 bases identical to TRBD2. J was trimmed by 4 bases and V by 4 bases; bases with no gene match: 7. The length of the CDR3 is 16 residues. Germline loops: CDR1 MNHEY, CDR2 SMNVEV (reference sequence). The chain's CDR3 is CASSSGTSNFTGELFF. Written as DNA, the CDR3 is TGTGCCAGCAGTTCTGGGACTAGCAATTTCACCGGGGAGCTGTTTTTT.

This clone has only a few counts. This chain links TRBV4-3 with TRBJ1-2; 9 bases are shared with TRBD1. Germline V gene sequence: CDR1 LGHNA, CDR2 YSLEER. The CDR3 extends over 14 amino acids. Trimming at V came to 3 bases and at J to 8 bases, leaving 7 bases not matched to a gene. The CDR3 loop reads CASSQGQGSLGYTF. CDR3 nucleotide sequence: TGCGCCAGCAGCCAGGGACAGGGCTCACTCGGCTACACCTTC.

The chain joins TRBV5-1 to TRBJ2-2, with D possibly TRBD1 on 5 matching bases. V lost 2 bases, J lost 1 base, and 9 bases lay in between. The CDR3 loop spans 15 amino acids. The germline gives CDR1 SGHRS, CDR2 YFSETQ. The CDR3 bases are TGCGCCAGCAGCTTACCAACAGGGAACACCGGGGAGCTGTTTTTT. Its translation: CASSLPTGNTGELFF.

The chain is built from TRBV7-8 and TRBJ1-2, with 10 bases fitting TRBD1. The V segment lost 5 bases and the J segment 4 bases; nucleotides outside the gene matches: 7. The CDR3 covers 15 residues. CDR1 SGHVS and CDR2 FQNEAQ come from the germline V gene. CDR3 region: CASSLAGQGSYGYTF. The CDR3, as DNA: TGTGCCAGCAGCCTCGCGGGACAGGGGAGCTATGGCTACACCTTC.

The V and J genes are TRBV11-2 and TRBJ1-6; no firm D call. The CDR3 extends over 13 amino acids. Germline CDR1 and CDR2: SGHAT and FQNNGV. V was clipped by 5 bases and J by 4 bases, with 6 bases between them. CDR3 in amino acids: CASSVSYNSPLHF. The CDR3, as DNA: TGTGCCAGCAGCGTCAGTTATAATTCACCCCTCCACTTT.

This clone was detected only a few times. CDR3 nucleotides: TGTGCCAGCAGCCCTTCTCAGGGCATAAGCAATCAGCCCCAGCATTTT. This translates into CASSPSQGISNQPQHF. This chain uses TRBV5-6 with TRBJ1-5; D may be TRBD1 (5 bases). Germline V gene lookup returns CDR1 SGHDT and CDR2 YYEEEE. V was clipped by 4 bases and J by 1 base, with 15 bases between them. The CDR3 is made up of 16 amino acids.

J is TRBJ1-6 and V is TRBV4-2, with D tentatively TRBD1 (5 bases). The V end was cut by 3 bases, the J end by 11 bases, with 20 bases between. The CDR3 extends over 16 amino acids. Germline lookup yields CDR1 LGHNA and CDR2 YNFKEQ. CDR3 residues: CASSQAGPGGSAPLHF. The CDR3 nucleotides read TGTGCCAGCAGCCAGGCTGGACCGGGGGGATCGGCACCCCTCCACTTT.

The chain uses TRBV5-1 and TRBJ2-3; 9 bases are shared with TRBD2. The ends lost 0 bases at V and 2 bases at J; junction bases unmatched: 4. CDR1 is SGHRS and CDR2 is YFSETQ in the germline V gene. The CDR3 has 16 residues. The DNA of the CDR3 is TGCGCCAGCAGCTTGGAACCTAGCGGGGCCACAGATACGCAGTATTTT. This encodes CASSLEPSGATDTQYF. The full variable domain, rest sourced from reference TRBV5-1 and TRBJ2-3, is KAGVTQTPRYLIKTRGQQVTLSCSPISGHRSVSWYQQTPGQGLQFLFEYFSETQRNKGNFPGRFSGRQFSNSRSEMNVSTLELGDSALYLCASSLEPSGATDTQYFGPGTRLTVL.

This clone was detected only a few times. This chain uses TRBV2 with TRBJ1-1, with a tentative D call TRBD1 (6 bases). V lost 7 bases to trimming and J lost 1 base, with 13 bases between them. This CDR3 is built from 14 residues. Per germline, CDR1 SNHLY and CDR2 FYNNEI. CDR3 amino acids: CASTETGKNTEAFF. CDR3 sequence (DNA): TGTGCCAGCACTGAGACAGGAAAGAACACTGAAGCTTTCTTT.

The chain employs TRBV12-5 and TRBJ2-5, with 14 nucleotides matching TRBD2. Trimming cost V 6 bases and J 1 base; bases outside gene matches: 1. The V gene's germline CDR1 is LGHNT and CDR2 FRNRAP. This CDR3 contains 15 residues. CDR3 sequence: CASGGLAGVQETQYF. The CDR3 DNA follows: TGTGCTAGTGGGGGACTAGCGGGGGTCCAAGAGACCCAGTACTTC. Combining the CDR3 with reference TRBV12-5 and TRBJ2-5 gives the whole variable domain DARVTQTPRHKVTEMGQEVTMRCQPILGHNTVFWYRQTMMQGLELLAYFRNRAPLDDSGMPKDRFSAEMPDATLATLKIQPSEPRDSAVYFCASGGLAGVQETQYFGPGTRLLVL.

This clone was found a few times. This chain joins TRBV4-3 and TRBJ2-3; a possible D gene is TRBD1 (5 bases). The germline CDR1 and CDR2 sequences are LGHNA and YSLEER. The CDR3 has 15 residues. Trimming removed 0 bases from V and 1 base from J, with 8 bases in between. Here the CDR3 reads CASSQDLQGTDTQYF. Here the CDR3 DNA reads TGCGCCAGCAGCCAAGACTTACAGGGCACAGATACGCAGTATTTT.

This clone was counted between two and nine times. This sequence joins TRBV7-8 and TRBJ2-5; tentatively, D is TRBD2 (6 bases). Per germline, CDR1 SGHVS and CDR2 FQNEAQ. This CDR3 has 16 residues. Trimming stripped 2 bases from V and 4 bases from J, with 17 bases between. As DNA, the CDR3 is TGTGCCAGCAGCTTAAATAGCGGCGGGACCCGAGAGACCCAGTACTTC. Its translation is CASSLNSGGTRETQYF.

The V call is TRBV9, the J call TRBJ1-1; 10 bases fit TRBD1. V lost 4 bases, J lost 6 bases, and 9 bases stayed unmatched. This CDR3 region has 15 residues. Germline CDR1 SGDLS, CDR2 YYNGEE. In DNA, the CDR3 is TGTGCCAGCAGCCGTAGGGACAGGGGATCGCCTGAAGCTTTCTTT. Amino acids: CASSRRDRGSPEAFF.

This clone came up a few times. Other DNA sequences in this sample translate to the same CDR3. The genes are TRBV7-9 and TRBJ1-1, with a possible D match to TRBD1 (6 bases). This CDR3 is 13 amino acids long. The V end lost 5 bases, the J end lost 1 base, and 8 bases lay between the germline ends. Germline V CDR1 and CDR2: SEHNR, FQNEAQ (reference sequence). The CDR3 nucleotides read TGTGCCAGCAGCCCGACAGGGAACACTGAAGCTTTCTTT. It is translated as CASSPTGNTEAFF.

The V and J genes are TRBV6-6 and TRBJ2-3; possibly TRBD1 for D (7 bases). There are 15 residues in the CDR3. Trimming shortened V by 7 bases and J by 0 bases, and 14 bases separated the two germline ends. From germline, CDR1 is MNHNY and CDR2 SVGAGI (reference sequence). The chain's CDR3 is CASTQAGGSTDTQYF. The CDR3 DNA sequence: TGTGCCAGCACACAAGCAGGGGGGAGCACAGATACGCAGTATTTT.

In this sample, this clone turned up a few times. This rearrangement joins TRBV6-5 to TRBJ1-1; TRBD1 agrees at 7 bases. The ends lost 5 bases at V and 5 bases at J; junction bases unmatched: 8. The length of the CDR3 is 14 residues. Germline CDR1 reads MNHEY; CDR2 reads SVGAGI. CDR3 protein: CASSTRQGRTEAFF. For the CDR3, the DNA is TGTGCCAGCAGTACCCGACAGGGAAGGACTGAAGCTTTCTTT.